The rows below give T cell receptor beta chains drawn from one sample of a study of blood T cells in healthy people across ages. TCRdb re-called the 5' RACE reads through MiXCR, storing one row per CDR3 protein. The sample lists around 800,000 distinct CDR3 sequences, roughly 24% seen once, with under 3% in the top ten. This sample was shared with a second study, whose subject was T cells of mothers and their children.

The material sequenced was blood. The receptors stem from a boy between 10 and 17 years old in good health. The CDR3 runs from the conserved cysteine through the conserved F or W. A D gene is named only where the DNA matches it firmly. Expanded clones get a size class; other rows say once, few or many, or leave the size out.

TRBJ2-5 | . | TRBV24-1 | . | CATSDPPLFPETQYF | TGTGCCACCAGTGATCCCCCGCTGTTCCCAGAGACCCAGTACTTC
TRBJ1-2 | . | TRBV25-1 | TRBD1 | CASARDSYGYTF | TGTGCCAGCGCTCGGGACAGCTATGGCTACACCTTC
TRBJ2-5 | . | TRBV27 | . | CASSLISSGLGETQYF | TGTGCCAGCAGCCTCATTTCATCGGGACTGGGGGAGACCCAGTACTTC
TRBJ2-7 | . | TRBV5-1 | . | CASSLDGLSYEQYF | TGCGCCAGCAGCTTGGACGGCCTTTCCTACGAGCAGTACTTC
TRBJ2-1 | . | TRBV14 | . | CASSQDRFGYNEQFF | TGTGCCAGCAGCCAAGACAGGTTCGGGTACAATGAGCAGTTCTTC
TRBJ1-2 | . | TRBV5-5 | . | CASGQWMSVANYGYTF | TGTGCCAGCGGTCAATGGATGTCCGTCGCTAACTATGGCTACACCTTC
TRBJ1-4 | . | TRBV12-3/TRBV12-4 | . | CASSLGRPTNEKLFF | TGTGCCAGCAGTTTGGGAAGGCCAACTAATGAAAAACTGTTTTTT
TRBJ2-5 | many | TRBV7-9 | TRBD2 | CASSPGTIQETQYF | TGTGCCAGCAGCCCCGGGACTATCCAAGAGACCCAGTACTTC
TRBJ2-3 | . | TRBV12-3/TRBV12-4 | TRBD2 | CASRLTSGVTDTQYF | TGTGCCAGCAGACTTACTAGCGGGGTAACAGATACGCAGTATTTT
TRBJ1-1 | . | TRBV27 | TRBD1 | CASRRQGATEAFF | TGTGCCAGCAGACGTCAGGGGGCGACTGAAGCTTTCTTT
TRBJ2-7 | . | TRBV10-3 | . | CAISEETETYEQYF | TGTGCCATCAGTGAGGAAACAGAAACCTACGAGCAGTACTTC
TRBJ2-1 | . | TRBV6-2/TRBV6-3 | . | CASIKSGSLVNEQFF | TGTGCCAGCATCAAGAGCGGGTCCCTAGTCAATGAGCAGTTCTTC